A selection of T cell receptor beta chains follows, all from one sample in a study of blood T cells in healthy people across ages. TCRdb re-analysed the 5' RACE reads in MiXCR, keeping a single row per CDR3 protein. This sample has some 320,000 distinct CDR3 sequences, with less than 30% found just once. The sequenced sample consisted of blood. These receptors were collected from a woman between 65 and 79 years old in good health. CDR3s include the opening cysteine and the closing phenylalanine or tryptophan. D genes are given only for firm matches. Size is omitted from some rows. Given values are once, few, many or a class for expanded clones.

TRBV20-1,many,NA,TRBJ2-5,TGCAGTGCTAGTGGGGCCTGGGGCAGGGGACAAGAGACCCAGTACTTC,CSASGAWGRGQETQYF
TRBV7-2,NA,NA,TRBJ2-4,TGTGCCAGCAGCTTAGGAGCTAGAAAGCTTGGGGCCAAAAACATTCAGTACTTC,CASSLGARKLGAKNIQYF
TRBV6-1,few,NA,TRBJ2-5,TGTGCCAGCAGTGCCCTAGTCCGGCCCGAGGGAAAAGAGACCCAGTACTTC,CASSALVRPEGKETQYF
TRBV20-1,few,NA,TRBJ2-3,TGCAGTGCTGGGACTCCTCTGCGCCCTAGCACAGATACGCAGTATTTT,CSAGTPLRPSTDTQYF
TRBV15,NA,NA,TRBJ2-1,TGTGCCACCAGCAGAGAGATAGGGACACACAATGAGCAGTTCTTC,CATSREIGTHNEQFF
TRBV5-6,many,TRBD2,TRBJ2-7,TGTGCCAGCAGCTTGCGAAGGACTAGCGGAGGAGGCGAGCAGTACTTC,CASSLRRTSGGGEQYF
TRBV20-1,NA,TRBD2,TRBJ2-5,TGCAGTGCTAGAGAATGGGCTAGCGGGAGGGAAGAGACCCAGTACTTC,CSAREWASGREETQYF
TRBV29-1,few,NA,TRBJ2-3,TGCAGCGCCATACTATCCGGCACAGATACGCAGTATTTT,CSAILSGTDTQYF
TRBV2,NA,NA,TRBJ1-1,TGTGCCACCAGTGATGAGATGAAACTGAACACTGAAGCTTTCTTT,CATSDEMKLNTEAFF
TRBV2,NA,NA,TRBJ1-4,TGTGCCAGCAGTGGGGGCACCCGGACCGAAAGTGAAAAACTGTTTTTT,CASSGGTRTESEKLFF
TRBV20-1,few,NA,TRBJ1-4,TGCAGTGCTAGTGAGGGATTAAGAGAAAAACTGTTTTTT,CSASEGLREKLFF
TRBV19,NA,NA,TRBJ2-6,TGTGCCAGTAGCCCGGGGTACGGGGCCAACGTCCTGACTTTC,CASSPGYGANVLTF
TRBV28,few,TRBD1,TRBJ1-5,TGTGCCAGCAGTTACAGGGGATTTGGGCCCCAGCATTTT,CASSYRGFGPQHF
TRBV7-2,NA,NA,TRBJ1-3,TGTGCCAGCAGCTTAGTTAAAGGCTCTGGAAACACCATATATTTT,CASSLVKGSGNTIYF
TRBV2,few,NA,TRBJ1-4,TGTGCCAGCAGCAGGGGTAATGAAAAACTGTTTTTT,CASSRGNEKLFF
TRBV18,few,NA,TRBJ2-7,TGTGCCAGCTCAATCGACAGCTCCTACGAGCAGTACTTC,CASSIDSSYEQYF
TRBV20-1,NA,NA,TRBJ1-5,TGCAGTGCTAGAGATATAGGGGTTAGGCAGCCCCAGCATTTT,CSARDIGVRQPQHF
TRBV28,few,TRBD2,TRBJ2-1,TGTGCCAGCAGTTCCCCCAGCGGGAGGATCAATGAGCAGTTCTTC,CASSSPSGRINEQFF
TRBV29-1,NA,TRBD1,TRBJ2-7,TGCAGCGCCACAGGGGGCCAGGGCCCCTACGAGCAGTACTTC,CSATGGQGPYEQYF
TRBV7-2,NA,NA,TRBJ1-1,TGTGCCAGCAGCTTATATGTGGAGAAGAACACTGAAGCTTTCTTT,CASSLYVEKNTEAFF
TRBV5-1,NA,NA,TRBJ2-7,TGCGCCAGCAGCTTAACCGGTAGCACATGGAACTACGAGCAGTACTTC,CASSLTGSTWNYEQYF
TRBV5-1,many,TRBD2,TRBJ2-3,TGTGCCAGCAGCTTAGGGCTAGCGGCTAGCACAGATACGCAGTATTTT,CASSLGLAASTDTQYF
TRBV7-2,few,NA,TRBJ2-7,TGTGCCAGCAGCTTAACTTGGAACATCGAGCAGTACTTC,CASSLTWNIEQYF
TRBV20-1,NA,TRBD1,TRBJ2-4,TGCAGTGCTAGAGCTCATCGACAGGGCCCAAAAAACATTCAGTACTTC,CSARAHRQGPKNIQYF
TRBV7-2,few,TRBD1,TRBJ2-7,TGTGCCAGCAGCTTAGGAGGGACAGGGCGTTACGAGCAGTACTTC,CASSLGGTGRYEQYF
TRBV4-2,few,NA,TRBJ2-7,TGTGCCAGCAGCCAAGTAATCAGCCCCGGGTACGAGCAGTACTTC,CASSQVISPGYEQYF
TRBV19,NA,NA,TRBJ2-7,TGTGCCAGTAGTAGATCGGGCTCCATGGAGGGCGAGCAGTACTTC,CASSRSGSMEGEQYF
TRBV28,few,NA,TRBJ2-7,TGTGCCAGCAAGGTGGCAGGGTCGTACGAGCAGTACTTC,CASKVAGSYEQYF
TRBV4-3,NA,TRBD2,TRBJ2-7,TGCGCCAGCAGCCAAGATACAGCGGGAGGGTACGAGCAGTACTTC,CASSQDTAGGYEQYF
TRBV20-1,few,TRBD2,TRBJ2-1,TGCAGTGCTACGGGTCTGATGGCAGGTAGCGGGACCTACAATGAGCAGTTCTTC,CSATGLMAGSGTYNEQFF